This T cell receptor (beta chain) was obtained from a study of blood T cell repertoires in COVID-19. Study details: Sites across the United States, Italy and Spain contributed samples from acute and convalescent COVID-19.

CDR3 length: 14 residues. V was pared by 4 bases and J by 2 bases, with 13 bases between. Germline values: CDR1 SGHKS, CDR2 YYEKEE (reference sequence). Methods used by the authors: How many nucleated cells were present was estimated from reference gene primer amplification. The method was immunoSEQ multiplex PCR; TCRdb's version includes in-frame clones alone and lacks a portion of them. That table supplies the V and J calls and clone size; D and trimming were determined from the DNA. The sample has about 100,000 clones, roughly 83% seen once. This TCR was sampled from a woman aged 60 to 75 with acute or convalescent COVID-19. The chain joins TRBV5-5 to TRBJ2-7; possible D gene TRBD2, 6 bases. Sequencing used peripheral blood. The CDR3 reads CASSRRDSTYEQYF. The DNA of the CDR3 is TGTGCCAGCAGCCGCCGGGACTCTACCTACGAGCAGTACTTC.